This T cell receptor beta chain was captured by sequencing in a study of shared clonotypes between healthy human individuals. Findings and limits, study-wide: Larger estimated richness was generally recorded for naive subsets relative to memory subsets. Sequencing depth was predicted to influence how clonotypes are shared among donors.

The CDR3 runs 15 residues. Germline assignment: CDR1 KGHSH and CDR2 LQKENI. V lost 4 bases and J lost 5, with 18 bases in between. In the authors' workflow: Junction-only immunoSEQ data arrived without quality scores, meaning filtering differed. Measured with immunoSEQ multiplex PCR; TCRdb has only the in-frame clones, and not every one. V, J and clone size are those of that table, while D and trimming were read from the DNA. The data show about 2,500,000 clones, just over 90% seen once. A remark on this clone: Its specificity is not known.

Those who donated, Caucasian adults without exception, all lived in Nashville, Tennessee. The source of this sequence is a young man in good health. Sequenced material: naive CD4+ T cells sorted from blood. Subset meaning: CD45RA+ positively selected. This chain links TRBV18 with TRBJ2-7; a weak D match, TRBD2 (6 bases). CDR3 loop: CASSQLGQGGNEQYF. CDR3 bases: TGTGCCAGCTCACAGCTGGGGCAGGGAGGCAACGAGCAGTACTTC. The entire variable domain, with the rest obtained from reference TRBV18 and TRBJ2-7, is as follows: NAGVMQNPRHLVRRRGQEARLRCSPMKGHSHVYWYRQLPEEGLKFMVYLQKENIIDESGMPKERFSAEFPKEGPSILRIQQVVRGDSAAYFCASSQLGQGGNEQYFGPGTRLTVT.